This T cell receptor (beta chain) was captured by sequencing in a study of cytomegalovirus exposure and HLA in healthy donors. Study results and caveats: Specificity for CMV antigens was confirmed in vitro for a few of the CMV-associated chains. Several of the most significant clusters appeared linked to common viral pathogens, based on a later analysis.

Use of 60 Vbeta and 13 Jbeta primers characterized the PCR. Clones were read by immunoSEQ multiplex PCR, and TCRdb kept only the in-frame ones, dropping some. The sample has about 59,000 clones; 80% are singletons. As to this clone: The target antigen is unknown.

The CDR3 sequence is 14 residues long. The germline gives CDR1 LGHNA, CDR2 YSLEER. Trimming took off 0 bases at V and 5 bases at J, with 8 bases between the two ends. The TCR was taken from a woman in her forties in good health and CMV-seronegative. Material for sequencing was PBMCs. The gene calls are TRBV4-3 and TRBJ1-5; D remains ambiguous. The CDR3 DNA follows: TGCGCCAGCAGCCAAGAGTGGGGAGATCAGCCCCAGCATTTT. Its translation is CASSQEWGDQPQHF.